This is a list of T cell receptor beta chains from one sample in a study of T-cell reconstitution after alpha-beta-depleted transplantation in children. TCRdb independently ran MiXCR on the PCR reads; one entry per CDR3 protein. The sample comprises 450,000 to 600,000 distinct CDR3 sequences, 10% to 15% of which are singletons, and about 2.2% rests with the top ten. This specimen was PBMCs, mostly from graft donor cells, taken 360 days after TCRalphabeta/CD19-depleted stem cell transplant. These receptor sequences come from a male patient between 5 and 17 years old who had a stem cell transplant for acute myeloid leukemia, so the T cells may come from the graft donor. Each CDR3 is given with its conserved first and last residue. D genes are given only for firm matches. For some rows the clone size is stated as once, few or many, or as a class when expanded; others skip it.

D gene	V gene	clone size	J gene	CDR3 protein	CDR3 DNA
NA	TRBV28	many	TRBJ2-7	CASSPSVGSAGF	TGTGCCAGCAGCCCGTCCGTCGGGAGTGCTGGCTTC
NA	TRBV6-1	many	TRBJ2-1	CASSERQVYNEQFF	TGTGCCAGCAGTGAAAGACAGGTCTACAATGAGCAGTTCTTC
NA	TRBV12-3/TRBV12-4	NA	TRBJ2-7	CASSLKGGTYEQYF	TGTGCCAGCAGTTTAAAGGGGGGGACCTACGAGCAGTACTTC
NA	TRBV29-1	many	TRBJ2-1	CSVEVPVYNEQFF	TGCAGCGTTGAAGTTCCAGTCTACAATGAGCAGTTCTTC
TRBD1	TRBV28	few	TRBJ1-1	CASSLYRGLNTEAFF	TGTGCCAGCAGTCTATACAGGGGGCTGAACACTGAAGCTTTCTTT
TRBD1	TRBV2	few	TRBJ2-7	CATHSRTGTYEQYF	TGTGCCACCCATTCACGGACAGGAACCTACGAGCAGTACTTC
NA	TRBV29-1	few	TRBJ1-3	CSVEGPEFSGNTIYF	TGCAGCGTTGAAGGACCCGAATTTTCTGGAAACACCATATATTTT
TRBD2	TRBV29-1	few	TRBJ2-2	CSALLGRVGAGELFF	TGCAGCGCCTTACTCGGGAGGGTAGGAGCCGGGGAGCTGTTTTTT
NA	TRBV28	many	TRBJ2-1	CASSTQQDNEQFF	TGTGCCAGCAGTACCCAACAGGACAATGAGCAGTTCTTC
NA	TRBV7-6	NA	TRBJ2-7	CASSWDSFSYEQYF	TGTGCCAGCAGCTGGGACTCCTTCTCCTACGAGCAGTACTTC
NA	TRBV28	few	TRBJ1-3	CASSPTARGGNTIYF	TGTGCCAGCAGTCCGACCGCCAGGGGTGGAAACACCATATATTTT
NA	TRBV28	many	TRBJ2-1	CASSLFRGSSYNEQFF	TGTGCCAGCAGTTTATTCCGCGGTAGCTCCTACAATGAGCAGTTCTTC
NA	TRBV15	NA	TRBJ1-1	CATSRVGQNTEAFF	TGTGCCACCAGCAGAGTAGGTCAGAACACTGAAGCTTTCTTT
NA	TRBV20-1	few	TRBJ2-7	CSATRHLITFYEQYF	TGCAGTGCTACGAGACACCTTATTACCTTTTACGAGCAGTACTTC
NA	TRBV5-1	NA	TRBJ2-3	CASSSVFNLTDTQYF	TGCGCCAGCAGCTCGGTTTTCAATCTCACAGATACGCAGTATTTT
TRBD1	TRBV7-3	few	TRBJ2-2	CASSLAGTGQNTGELFF	TGTGCCAGCAGCTTAGCAGGGACAGGGCAGAACACCGGGGAGCTGTTTTTT
NA	TRBV24-1	NA	TRBJ2-7	CATSRGGDYEQYF	TGTGCCACCAGTCGAGGAGGGGACTACGAGCAGTACTTC
TRBD2	TRBV20-1	NA	TRBJ2-3	CSASSGTSGSPTDTQYF	TGCAGTGCTAGTAGTGGGACTAGCGGGAGCCCCACAGATACGCAGTATTTT
TRBD1	TRBV18	NA	TRBJ2-1	CASSPLLQGAYNEQFF	TGTGCCAGCTCACCGCTTTTACAGGGGGCTTACAATGAGCAGTTCTTC
TRBD2	TRBV12-3/TRBV12-4	many	TRBJ2-3	CASSQTSGRSNTQYF	TGTGCCAGCAGTCAGACTAGCGGGAGGTCTAATACGCAGTATTTT
TRBD2	TRBV5-5	few	TRBJ2-1	CASSLEAGRNNEQFF	TGTGCCAGCAGCTTGGAAGCGGGACGCAACAATGAGCAGTTCTTC
NA	TRBV20-1	few	TRBJ2-4	CSARVISGVNIQYF	TGCAGTGCTAGAGTCATTTCGGGAGTAAACATTCAGTACTTC
NA	TRBV19	NA	TRBJ2-3	CASSIFGGTVTDTQYF	TGTGCCAGTAGTATTTTTGGCGGGACCGTCACAGATACGCAGTATTTT
NA	TRBV7-3	NA	TRBJ2-7	CASSRYGGWDEQYF	TGTGCCAGCAGCCGCTATGGGGGTTGGGACGAGCAGTACTTC
NA	TRBV29-1	few	TRBJ2-2	CSVGRTGELFF	TGCAGCGTTGGAAGGACCGGGGAGCTGTTTTTT
TRBD1	TRBV6-1	many	TRBJ2-7	CASGRDRGGHEQYF	TGTGCCAGCGGGAGGGACAGGGGGGGGCACGAGCAGTACTTC
NA	TRBV28	few	TRBJ2-3	CASSSSHNTQYF	TGTGCCAGCAGTTCCTCTCATAATACGCAGTATTTT
TRBD1	TRBV20-1	many	TRBJ2-1	CSARTGEEPLPTGEQFF	TGCAGTGCCCGTACAGGGGAAGAGCCCCTCCCTACCGGTGAGCAGTTCTTC
NA	TRBV7-3	NA	TRBJ2-5	CASSPWGGFQETQYF	TGTGCCAGCAGCCCGTGGGGTGGGTTCCAAGAGACCCAGTACTTC
NA	TRBV12-3/TRBV12-4	few	TRBJ2-7	CASSLTSTYEQYF	TGTGCCAGCAGTTTAACTAGTACCTACGAGCAGTACTTC
NA	TRBV14	NA	TRBJ2-2	CASSQEWELFF	TGTGCCAGCAGCCAAGAATGGGAGCTGTTTTTT
NA	TRBV21-1	NA	TRBJ2-1	CASSSRGLACDEQFF	TGTGCCAGCAGCTCGCGGGGACTAGCTTGCGATGAGCAGTTCTTC
TRBD2	TRBV20-1	few	TRBJ2-7	CSVGVLAGVYEQYF	TGCAGTGTAGGTGTCCTAGCGGGAGTCTACGAGCAGTACTTC
TRBD1	TRBV6-5	NA	TRBJ1-2	CASQDLRGNYGYTF	TGTGCCAGCCAAGACCTCAGGGGGAACTATGGCTACACCTTC
NA	TRBV11-2	NA	TRBJ2-7	CASSLGLVGGSYEQYF	TGTGCCAGCAGCTTGGGCTTAGTGGGGGGCTCCTACGAGCAGTACTTC
NA	TRBV21-1	few	TRBJ2-7	CASSKECGIAYEQYF	TGTGCCAGCAGCAAAGAGTGCGGGATCGCCTACGAGCAGTACTTC
NA	TRBV7-3	NA	TRBJ2-1	CASSPRGIREAGRGEQFF	TGTGCCAGCAGCCCCAGGGGGATCCGGGAGGCCGGGCGAGGTGAGCAGTTCTTC
TRBD2	TRBV7-2	NA	TRBJ2-5	CASSRQIAGGAQYF	TGTGCCAGCAGCCGACAGATTGCGGGAGGAGCCCAGTACTTC
TRBD2	TRBV29-1	many	TRBJ2-1	CSAPGLAGEVGNEQFF	TGCAGCGCCCCGGGACTAGCGGGAGAGGTCGGCAATGAGCAGTTCTTC
NA	TRBV9	few	TRBJ2-1	CASSVAKGEQFF	TGTGCCAGCAGCGTAGCGAAGGGCGAGCAGTTCTTC
TRBD2	TRBV11-1	NA	TRBJ2-7	CSSSFASGMIYEQYF	TGTTCCAGCAGTTTCGCTAGCGGGATGATCTACGAGCAGTACTTC
TRBD1	TRBV4-1	many	TRBJ2-1	CASSRLILTGGSYNEQFF	TGCGCCAGCAGCCGTCTCATCCTTACAGGGGGCTCCTACAATGAGCAGTTCTTC
NA	TRBV20-1	many	TRBJ1-4	CSAGTAWNEKLFF	TGCAGTGCCGGGACTGCATGGAATGAAAAACTGTTTTTT
NA	TRBV19	few	TRBJ2-4	CASSPLQTKAKNIQYF	TGTGCCAGTAGCCCTTTACAAACCAAAGCCAAAAACATTCAGTACTTC
NA	TRBV15	NA	TRBJ2-7	CATSILPGGSSYEQYF	TGTGCCACCAGCATCCTGCCCGGCGGTTCCTCCTACGAGCAGTACTTC
NA	TRBV18	many	TRBJ2-5	CASSPLSRETQYF	TGTGCCAGCTCACCACTTTCAAGGGAGACCCAGTACTTC
NA	TRBV5-4	NA	TRBJ2-7	CASSSAGPGTYEQYF	TGTGCCAGCAGCTCGGCAGGGCCTGGGACCTACGAGCAGTACTTC
TRBD2	TRBV5-6	NA	TRBJ2-7	CASSYGTNNYEQYF	TGTGCCAGCAGCTACGGGACTAATAACTACGAGCAGTACTTC
TRBD2	TRBV4-2	NA	TRBJ2-3	CASSQEFSGSGDTQYF	TGTGCCAGCAGCCAAGAGTTTAGCGGGAGTGGTGATACGCAGTATTTT